These 4 T cell receptor beta chains were all obtained from the same sample, sequenced in a study of blood T cell repertoires in COVID-19. Profiled with immunoSEQ multiplex PCR; TCRdb holds only in-frame clones, not every one. This sample yields 250,000 to 350,000 clones, of which approximately 84% are seen a single time; roughly 1.5% belongs to the top ten. The sample comprised peripheral blood. The receptor source for this set is a human donor with COVID-19, enrolled during active disease. The donor label of this sample is uncertain.

The chain combines TRBV11-2 with TRBJ2-7; TRBD2 agrees at 8 bases. This CDR3 spans 15 amino acids. The trim removed 1 base at V and 2 bases at J, leaving 4 bases unmatched. Germline CDR1 SGHAT, CDR2 FQNNGV. Here the CDR3 reads CASSLAGLGTYEQYF. The CDR3 DNA reads as TGTGCCAGCAGCTTAGCGGGACTAGGCACCTACGAGCAGTACTTC.

The chain couples TRBV11-2 to TRBJ2-7; D unresolved. With 1 base removed from V and 2 bases from J, the gap between germline ends came to 12 bases. Germline CDR1 and CDR2: SGHAT and FQNNGV. The CDR3 is 15 residues long. In DNA, the CDR3 is TGTGCCAGCAGCTTAGGATTTGCTGAGACCTACGAGCAGTACTTC. It codes for CASSLGFAETYEQYF.

To note about this clone: Other DNA sequences from this sample encode an identical CDR3 as well. The rearrangement joins TRBV30 to TRBJ2-3, with 7 bases fitting TRBD2. Germline CDR1 is GTSNPN and CDR2 is SVGIG (reference sequence). Germline trimming cut 0 bases from V and 0 bases from J; bases unmatched to any gene: 3. CDR3 size: 15 residues. The CDR3 sequence: CAWSVLALSTDTQYF. The DNA for the CDR3 is TGTGCCTGGAGTGTACTAGCGCTTAGCACAGATACGCAGTATTTT.

The chain has TRBV10-3 and TRBJ2-2; 7 bases map to TRBD1. This CDR3 contains 16 residues. The V gene's germline CDR1 is ENHRY and CDR2 SYGVKD. The V and J ends lost 0 bases and 1 base, in that order; junction bases with no gene match: 2. CDR3 DNA: TGTGCCATCAGTGAGTCGGGACAGATGAACACCGGGGAGCTGTTTTTT. Translating it yields CAISESGQMNTGELFF.